The following is a T cell receptor (beta chain) sequence with its context. This table comes from immunoSEQ multiplex PCR, and its TCRdb copy is limited to in-frame clones, with some not included. The sample lists hundreds of thousands of clones, 70% to 85% seen once, with roughly 10% in the top ten. The entry originates in a study of blood T cell repertoires in COVID-19. Across the whole study: COVID-19 samples from acute and convalescent phases originated in the United States, Italy and Spain. PBMCs, B-cell-depleted T cells, or T cells were the source of the cDNA or gDNA that made up the material.

This CDR3 is 15 amino acids long. Germline lookup yields CDR1 SGHVS and CDR2 FNYEAQ. V lost 5 bases, J lost 1 base, and 4 bases stayed unmatched. Sequenced material: peripheral blood. This TCR came from a woman older than 75 with acute or convalescent COVID-19. V and J are TRBV7-6 and TRBJ2-3; TRBD1 aligns across 9 bases. The CDR3 is CASSPRQGGTDTQYF. CDR3 DNA sequence: TGTGCCAGCAGCCCCCGACAGGGGGGCACAGATACGCAGTATTTT. Based on the CDR3 plus reference TRBV7-6 and TRBJ2-3, the full variable domain is GAGVSQSPRYKVTKRGQDVALRCDPISGHVSLYWYRQALGQGPEFLTYFNYEAQQDKSGLPNDRFSAERPEGSISTLTIQRTEQRDSAMYRCASSPRQGGTDTQYFGPGTRLTVL.